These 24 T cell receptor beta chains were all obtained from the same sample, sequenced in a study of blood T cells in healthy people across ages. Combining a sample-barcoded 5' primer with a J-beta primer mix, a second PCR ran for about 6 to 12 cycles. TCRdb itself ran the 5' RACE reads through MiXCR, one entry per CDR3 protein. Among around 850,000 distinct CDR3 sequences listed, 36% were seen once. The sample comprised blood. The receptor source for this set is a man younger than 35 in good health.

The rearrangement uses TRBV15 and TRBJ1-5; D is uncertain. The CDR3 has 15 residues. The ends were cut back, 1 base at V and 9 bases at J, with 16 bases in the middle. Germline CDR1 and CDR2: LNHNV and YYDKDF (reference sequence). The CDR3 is CATSRGTVRELPQHF. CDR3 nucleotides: TGTGCCACCAGCAGAGGAACCGTCAGAGAACTGCCCCAGCATTTT.

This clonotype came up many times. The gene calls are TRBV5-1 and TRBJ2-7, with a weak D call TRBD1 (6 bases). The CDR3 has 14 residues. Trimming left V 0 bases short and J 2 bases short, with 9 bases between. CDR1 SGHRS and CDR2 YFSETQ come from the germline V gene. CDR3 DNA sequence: TGCGCCAGCAGCTTGGCCGGGACACCCTACGAGCAGTACTTC. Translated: CASSLAGTPYEQYF.

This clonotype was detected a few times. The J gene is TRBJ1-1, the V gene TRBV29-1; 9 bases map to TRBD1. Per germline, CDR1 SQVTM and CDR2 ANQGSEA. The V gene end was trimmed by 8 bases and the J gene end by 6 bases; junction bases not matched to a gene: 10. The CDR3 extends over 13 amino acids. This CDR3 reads CSTQTGGYAEAFF. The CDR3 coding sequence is TGCAGCACCCAGACAGGGGGATATGCTGAAGCTTTCTTT.

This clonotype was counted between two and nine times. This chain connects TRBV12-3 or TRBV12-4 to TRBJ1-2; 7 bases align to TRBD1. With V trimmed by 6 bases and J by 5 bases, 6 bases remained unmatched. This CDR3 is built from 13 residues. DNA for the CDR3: TGTGCCAGCAGCGACGGGACAGTTTATGGCTACACCTTC. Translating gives CASSDGTVYGYTF.

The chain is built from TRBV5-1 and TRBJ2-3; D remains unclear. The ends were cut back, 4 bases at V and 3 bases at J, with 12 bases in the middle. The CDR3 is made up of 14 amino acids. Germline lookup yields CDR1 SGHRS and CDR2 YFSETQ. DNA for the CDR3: TGCGCCAGCAGCCCCACCCTAAGAACAGATACGCAGTATTTT. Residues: CASSPTLRTDTQYF.

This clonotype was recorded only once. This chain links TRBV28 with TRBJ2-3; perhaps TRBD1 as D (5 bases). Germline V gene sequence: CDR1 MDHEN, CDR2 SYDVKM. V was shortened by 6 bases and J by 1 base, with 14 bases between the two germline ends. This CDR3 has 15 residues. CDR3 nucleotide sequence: TGTGCCAGCAGCCAAGGGGTACGGCGCACAGATACGCAGTATTTT. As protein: CASSQGVRRTDTQYF.

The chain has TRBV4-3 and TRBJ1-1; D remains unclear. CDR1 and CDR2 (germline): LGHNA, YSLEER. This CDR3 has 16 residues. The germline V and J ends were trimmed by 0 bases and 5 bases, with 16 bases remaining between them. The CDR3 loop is CASSQDWSAERTEAFF. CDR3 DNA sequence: TGCGCCAGCAGCCAAGATTGGAGTGCGGAGCGGACTGAAGCTTTCTTT.

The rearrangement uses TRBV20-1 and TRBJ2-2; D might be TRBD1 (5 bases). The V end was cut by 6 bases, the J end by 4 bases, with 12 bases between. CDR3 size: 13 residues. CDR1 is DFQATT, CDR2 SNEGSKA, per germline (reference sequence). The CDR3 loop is CSANQGSTGELFF. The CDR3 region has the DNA TGCAGTGCCAATCAGGGAAGCACCGGGGAGCTGTTTTTT.

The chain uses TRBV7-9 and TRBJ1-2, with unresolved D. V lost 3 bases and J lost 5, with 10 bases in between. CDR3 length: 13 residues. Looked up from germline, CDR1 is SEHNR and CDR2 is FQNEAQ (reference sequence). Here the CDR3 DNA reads TGTGCCAGCAGCTTGTCAGAAGAGTATGGCTACACCTTC. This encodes CASSLSEEYGYTF.

In DNA form, the CDR3 reads TGCAGCGTTGCTGGACATAATAACAATGAGCAGTTCTTC. Translating gives CSVAGHNNNEQFF. The V call is TRBV29-1, the J call TRBJ2-1; TRBD1 is a possible D gene (5 bases). CDR1 is SQVTM and CDR2 is ANQGSEA in the germline V gene. The CDR3 is made up of 13 amino acids. Trimming pared 4 bases from V and 5 bases from J, leaving 12 bases between.

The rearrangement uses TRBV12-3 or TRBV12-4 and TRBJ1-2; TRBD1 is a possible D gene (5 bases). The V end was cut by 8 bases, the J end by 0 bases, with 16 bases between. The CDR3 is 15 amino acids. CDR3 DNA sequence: TGTGCCAGCCACCCCCGGGACCGAGCTAACTATGGCTACACCTTC. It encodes CASHPRDRANYGYTF.

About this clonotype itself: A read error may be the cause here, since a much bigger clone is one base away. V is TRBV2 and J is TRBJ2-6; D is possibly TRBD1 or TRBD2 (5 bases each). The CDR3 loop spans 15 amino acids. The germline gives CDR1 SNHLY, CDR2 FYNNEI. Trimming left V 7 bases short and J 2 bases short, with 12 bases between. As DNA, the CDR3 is TGTGCCAGCACCCGAGGGACCGCTGGGGCCAACGTCCTGACTTTC. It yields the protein CASTRGTAGANVLTF.

The CDR3 coding sequence is TGCAGCGTTGATGGGACAGGAGGGGAGACCCAGTACTTC. Protein sequence: CSVDGTGGETQYF. The V and J genes are TRBV29-1 and TRBJ2-5, with 8 nucleotides matching TRBD1. The trim removed 3 bases at V and 5 bases at J, leaving 5 bases unmatched. Germline V gene sequence: CDR1 SQVTM, CDR2 ANQGSEA. The CDR3 is 13 residues long.

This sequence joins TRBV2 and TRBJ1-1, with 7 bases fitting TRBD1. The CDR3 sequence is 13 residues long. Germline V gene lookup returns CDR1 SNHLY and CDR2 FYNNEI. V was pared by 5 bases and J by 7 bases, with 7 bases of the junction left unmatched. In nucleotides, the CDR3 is TGTGCCAGCAGTCGAGGACAGGCGGGTGAAGCTTTCTTT. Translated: CASSRGQAGEAFF.

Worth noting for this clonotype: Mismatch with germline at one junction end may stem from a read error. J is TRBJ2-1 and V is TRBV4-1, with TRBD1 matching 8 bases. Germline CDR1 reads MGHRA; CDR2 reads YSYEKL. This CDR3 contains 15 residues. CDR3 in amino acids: CASSQVAGGWNERFF. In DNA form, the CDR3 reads TGCGCCAGCAGCCAAGTGGCAGGGGGCTGGAATGAGCGGTTCTTC.

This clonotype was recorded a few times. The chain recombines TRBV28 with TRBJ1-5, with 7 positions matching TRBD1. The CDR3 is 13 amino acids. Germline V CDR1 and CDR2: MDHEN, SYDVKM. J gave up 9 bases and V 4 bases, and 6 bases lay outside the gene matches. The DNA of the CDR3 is TGTGCCAGCAGTTCCAGGGGACAGCGGCCCCAGCATTTT. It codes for CASSSRGQRPQHF.

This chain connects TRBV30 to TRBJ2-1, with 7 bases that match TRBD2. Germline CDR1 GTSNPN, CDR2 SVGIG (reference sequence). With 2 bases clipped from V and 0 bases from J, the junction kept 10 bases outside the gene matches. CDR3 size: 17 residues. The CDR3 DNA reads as TGTGCCTGGAGTTCACCCCTGCGGGGGAGCTCCTACAATGAGCAGTTCTTC. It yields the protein CAWSSPLRGSSYNEQFF.

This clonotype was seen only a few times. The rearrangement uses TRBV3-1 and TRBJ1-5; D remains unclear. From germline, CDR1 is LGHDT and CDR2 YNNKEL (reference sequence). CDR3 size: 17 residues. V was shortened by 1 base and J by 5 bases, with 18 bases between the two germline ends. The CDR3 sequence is CASSQGFDAGRDQPQHF. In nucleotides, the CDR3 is TGTGCCAGCAGCCAAGGGTTCGATGCGGGGAGGGATCAGCCCCAGCATTTT.

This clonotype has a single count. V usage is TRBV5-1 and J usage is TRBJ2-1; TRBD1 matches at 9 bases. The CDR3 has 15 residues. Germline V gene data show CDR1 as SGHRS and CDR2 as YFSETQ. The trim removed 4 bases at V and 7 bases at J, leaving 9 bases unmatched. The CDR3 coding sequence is TGCGCCAGCAGCACGCAACAGGGGGCTGGGAATGAGCAGTTCTTC. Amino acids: CASSTQQGAGNEQFF.

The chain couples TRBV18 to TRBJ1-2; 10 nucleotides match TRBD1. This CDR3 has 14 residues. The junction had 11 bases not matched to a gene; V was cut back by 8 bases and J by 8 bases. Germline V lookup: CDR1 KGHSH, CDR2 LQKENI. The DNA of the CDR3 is TGTGCCAGCCCACAAGGGACAGGGGTTTACGGCTACACCTTC. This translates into CASPQGTGVYGYTF.

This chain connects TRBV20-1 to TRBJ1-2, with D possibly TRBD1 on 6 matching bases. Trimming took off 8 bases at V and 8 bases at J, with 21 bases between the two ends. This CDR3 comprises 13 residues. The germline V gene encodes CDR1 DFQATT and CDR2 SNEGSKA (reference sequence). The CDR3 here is CSTSSGTPGGYTF. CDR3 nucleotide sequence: TGCAGTACAAGTTCCGGGACACCGGGAGGCTACACCTTC.

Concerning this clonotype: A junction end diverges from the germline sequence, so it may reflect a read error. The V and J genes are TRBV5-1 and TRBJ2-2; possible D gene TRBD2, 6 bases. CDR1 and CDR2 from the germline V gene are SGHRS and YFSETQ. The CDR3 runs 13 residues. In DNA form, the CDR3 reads TGCGCCAGCAGCTCCGGGAACACCGGGGGGCTGTTTTTT. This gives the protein CASSSGNTGGLFF.

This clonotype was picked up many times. In nucleotides, the CDR3 is TGTGCCAGCAGTGCGTCCGGGGGAGCTTCTGGGGCCAACGTCCTGACTTTC. Its translation is CASSASGGASGANVLTF. The chain is built from TRBV12-3 or TRBV12-4 and TRBJ2-6; D possibly corresponds to TRBD2 (6 bases). Between the trimmed V and J ends, which lost 5 bases and 1 base, there was a span of 15 bases. The CDR3 contains 17 residues.

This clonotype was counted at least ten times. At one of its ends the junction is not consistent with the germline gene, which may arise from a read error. The chain's CDR3 is CASRLDLTEAFF. For the CDR3, the DNA is TGCGCCAGCAGGTTGGACCTTACTGAAGCTTTCTTT. This sequence joins TRBV5-1 and TRBJ1-1, with no clear D. The CDR3 has 12 amino acids. In germline, CDR1 is SGHRS, CDR2 YFSETQ.